This TCR beta chain was sequenced for a study of blood T cell repertoires in COVID-19. Overall study context: From T cells, B-cell-depleted T cells, or PBMCs came the material, which was cDNA or gDNA.

Original processing methods: Estimation of nucleated cell counts was performed using reference gene primer amplification. Method: immunoSEQ multiplex PCR; TCRdb's copy keeps in-frame clones and lacks some. V, J and clone size are those of that table, while D and trimming were read from the DNA. The table includes approximately 210,000 clones, around 84% detected once. The CDR3 totals 14 residues. V shed 6 bases and J shed 4 bases, with 12 bases lying between them. CDR1 is MDHEN and CDR2 is SYDVKM in the germline V gene. Adults between roughly 18 and 89 years of age took part from fewer than 30 US areas. The study assigned cohorts using participant-reported clinical history.

Sequencing was performed on PBMCs or T cells enriched from blood (not recorded which). The V and J genes are TRBV28 and TRBJ1-4, with D possibly matching TRBD1 (6 bases). This receptor was obtained from a man between 25 and 39 years old with acute COVID-19. CDR3 sequence (DNA): TGTGCCAGCAGCCCGACAGGTTTTAATGAAAAACTGTTTTTT. It codes for CASSPTGFNEKLFF.